One and the same sample provided the 27 T cell receptor beta chains below, sequenced in a study of shared clonotypes between healthy human individuals. Assay used: immunoSEQ multiplex PCR; TCRdb lists only in-frame clones, some missing. The sample yields about 680,000 clones, roughly nine tenths seen once. Naivety among CD8 cells was defined by CD45RO negativity and positive CCR7 selection, thereby excluding terminally differentiated effector memory CD45RA+ cells. The specimen sequenced was naive CD8+ T cells sorted from blood. The receptors shown here come from a man aged 25-45 years in good health.

The CDR3 loop is CASSERGSFNEQYF. Written as DNA, the CDR3 is TGTGCCAGCAGTGAGAGGGGTTCATTCAACGAGCAGTACTTC. The chain is built from TRBV28 and TRBJ2-7; the D call may be TRBD1 or TRBD2 (5 bases each). V was shortened by 5 bases and J by 5 bases, with 16 bases between the two germline ends. Germline CDR1 MDHEN, CDR2 SYDVKM. This CDR3 is 14 amino acids long. Based on the CDR3 plus reference TRBV28 and TRBJ2-7, the full variable domain is DVKVTQSSRYLVKRTGEKVFLECVQDMDHENMFWYRQDPGLGLRLIYFSYDVKMKEKGDIPEGYSVSREKKERFSLILESASTNQTSMYLCASSERGSFNEQYFGPGTRLTVT.

The chain is built from TRBV11-2 and TRBJ2-7, with TRBD2 as a possible D gene (5 bases). V gave up 4 bases and J gave up 3 bases, with 25 bases separating them. CDR1 and CDR2 (germline): SGHAT, FQNNGV. The CDR3 loop spans 18 amino acids. The CDR3 DNA reads TGTGCCAGCAGCTCGATTACAAAGGGAGTTGGGCCCAGCTACGAGCAGTACTTC. Translated, it gives CASSSITKGVGPSYEQYF.

V gene TRBV7-9 combines with J gene TRBJ2-3; D call uncertain. CDR3 length: 13 amino acids. Looked up from germline, CDR1 is SEHNR and CDR2 is FQNEAQ (reference sequence). The V gene lost 2 bases and the J gene lost 5 bases, with 8 bases spanning the gap. CDR3 nucleotides: TGTGCCAGCAGCTTAACGGAAATAGATACGCAGTATTTT. This codes for CASSLTEIDTQYF. Together with reference TRBV7-9 and TRBJ2-3, the CDR3 gives the full variable domain: DTGVSQNPRHKITKRGQNVTFRCDPISEHNRLYWYRQTLGQGPEFLTYFQNEAQLEKSRLLSDRFSAERPKGSFSTLEIQRTEQGDSAMYLCASSLTEIDTQYFGPGTRLTVL.

This rearrangement joins TRBV4-3 to TRBJ2-1, with D perhaps matching TRBD1 or TRBD2 (7 bases each). CDR3 length equals 17 residues. The V end lost 1 base, the J end lost 4 bases, and 17 bases lay between the germline ends. The germline V gene has CDR1 LGHNA and CDR2 YSLEER. Written as DNA, the CDR3 is TGCGCCAGCAGCCAAGGTCAGGGGGAGGGCCTTTACAATGAGCAGTTCTTC. Its protein is CASSQGQGEGLYNEQFF.

The chain employs TRBV11-2 and TRBJ2-7; D may be TRBD1 (6 bases). Germline-derived CDR1 and CDR2 are SGHAT and FQNNGV. With 5 bases removed from V and 1 base from J, the gap between germline ends came to 9 bases. The CDR3 is 13 residues long. The CDR3 reads CASSQQGSYEQYF. The CDR3 nucleotides are TGTGCCAGCAGCCAACAGGGATCCTACGAGCAGTACTTC.

V gene TRBV18 combines with J gene TRBJ1-2; D gene ambiguous. Germline-derived CDR1 and CDR2 are KGHSH and LQKENI. Trimming removed 5 bases at V and 3 bases at J, with 10 bases between. The CDR3 runs to 13 residues. Here the CDR3 reads CASSSPGDYGYTF. The DNA for the CDR3 is TGTGCCAGCTCATCGCCGGGAGACTATGGCTACACCTTC.

This chain joins TRBV7-8 and TRBJ2-7, with D uncertain. V was cut by 4 bases and J by 0 bases, with 13 bases left in between. Germline V gives CDR1 SGHVS, CDR2 FQNEAQ. CDR3 length: 15 amino acids. CDR3 DNA sequence: TGTGCCAGCAGCTCGCTGACGGTCCTCTCCTACGAGCAGTACTTC. Translation: CASSSLTVLSYEQYF.

V gene TRBV27 combines with J gene TRBJ2-2; D is ambiguous. Germline CDR1 is MNHEY and CDR2 is SMNVEV (reference sequence). V was cut by 4 bases and J by 7 bases, with 4 bases left in between. This CDR3 comprises 11 residues. CDR3 loop: CASSSGGELFF. The CDR3 nucleotides read TGTGCCAGCAGTTCTGGCGGGGAGCTGTTTTTT.

The V and J genes are TRBV27 and TRBJ2-1; D is perhaps TRBD1 or TRBD2 (6 bases each). Germline CDR1 is MNHEY and CDR2 is SMNVEV (reference sequence). This CDR3 has 15 residues. V was cut by 3 bases and J by 8 bases, with 17 bases left in between. CDR3 bases: TGTGCCAGCAGTTTGCTTTGGGAGGCAGGGGATGAGCAGTTCTTC. As protein: CASSLLWEAGDEQFF.

The V gene is TRBV7-2, the J gene TRBJ2-7; D ambiguous. The germline V gene encodes CDR1 SGHTA and CDR2 FQGNSA. The CDR3 covers 13 residues. V was shortened by 3 bases and J by 4 bases, with 10 bases between the two germline ends. CDR3 protein: CASSLRLRYEQYF. In nucleotides, the CDR3 is TGTGCCAGCAGCTTGAGACTCAGATACGAGCAGTACTTC.

This chain joins TRBV27 and TRBJ1-5, with 7 bases aligning to TRBD1. The CDR3 covers 13 residues. CDR1 and CDR2 from the germline V gene are MNHEY and SMNVEV (reference sequence). The trim removed 9 bases at V and 2 bases at J, leaving 4 bases unmatched. CDR3: CASSDRGNQPQHF. CDR3 DNA: TGTGCCAGTTCCGACAGGGGCAATCAGCCCCAGCATTTT.

The rearrangement links TRBV10-3 to TRBJ2-7; 9 bases are shared with TRBD1. Germline CDR1 ENHRY, CDR2 SYGVKD. The CDR3 spans 14 residues. The J segment lost 4 bases and the V segment lost 2 bases, leaving 3 bases of the junction unmatched. The CDR3 loop is CAISEGTGRYEQYF. The DNA of the CDR3 is TGTGCCATCAGTGAGGGGACAGGGCGGTACGAGCAGTACTTC.

The chain combines TRBV27 with TRBJ1-5, with TRBD1 matching 9 bases. V was clipped by 3 bases and J by 7 bases; unmatched bases: 7. CDR3 length equals 15 residues. Germline-derived CDR1 and CDR2 are MNHEY and SMNVEV (reference sequence). CDR3 coding DNA: TGTGCCAGCAGTTTGGGGACAGGGATCGGACAGCCCCAGCATTTT. Translating it yields CASSLGTGIGQPQHF.

V usage is TRBV6-1 and J usage is TRBJ2-7; D could derive from TRBD1 or TRBD2 (6 bases each). There are 12 residues in the CDR3. V gave up 7 bases and J gave up 5 bases, with 12 bases separating them. Germline V gene lookup returns CDR1 MNHNS and CDR2 SASEGT. The CDR3 sequence is CASKRGTDEQYF. CDR3 bases: TGTGCCAGCAAGAGGGGGACTGACGAGCAGTACTTC.

The rearrangement uses TRBV13 and TRBJ1-1; unclear D gene. This CDR3 has 13 amino acids. V lost 0 bases, J lost 7 bases, and 9 bases lay in between. The V gene's germline CDR1 is PRHDT and CDR2 FYEKMQ (reference sequence). The CDR3 protein is CASSLGAGGEAFF. In DNA, the CDR3 is TGTGCCAGCAGCTTAGGAGCGGGAGGTGAAGCTTTCTTT.

CDR3 bases: TGTGCCAGCAGCTTACCTAGCGGGAGGGTCGCAGATACGCAGTATTTT. Translated: CASSLPSGRVADTQYF. This sequence joins TRBV7-6 and TRBJ2-3, with 12 bases matching TRBD2. J lost 4 bases, V lost 2 bases, and 4 bases had no gene match. Germline CDR1 SGHVS, CDR2 FNYEAQ. The CDR3 loop spans 16 amino acids.

The V and J genes are TRBV5-1 and TRBJ2-7; D is unclear. The germline V gene has CDR1 SGHRS and CDR2 YFSETQ. Trimming took off 3 bases at V and 10 bases at J, with 8 bases between the two ends. This CDR3 has 10 residues. In DNA form, the CDR3 reads TGCGCCAGCAGCTATCCAATACAGTACTTC. The encoded protein is CASSYPIQYF.

This clone was picked up one time. This rearrangement joins TRBV7-9 to TRBJ2-5, with D possibly TRBD1 on 6 matching bases. The V gene lost 4 bases and the J gene lost 3 bases, with 18 bases spanning the gap. There are 16 residues in the CDR3. CDR1 SEHNR and CDR2 FQNEAQ come from the germline V gene (reference sequence). This chain's CDR3 is CASSSLTGFSKETQYF. The CDR3 nucleotides read TGTGCCAGCAGCTCACTGACAGGTTTTTCGAAAGAGACCCAGTACTTC.

The chain carries TRBV10-2 and TRBJ1-1; no firm D call. This CDR3 has 11 residues. Per the germline V gene, CDR1 is WSHSY and CDR2 is SAAADI. Trimming stripped 2 bases from V and 11 bases from J, with 9 bases between. The CDR3 DNA sequence: TGCGCCAGCAGTGAGGGTTTAGGGGCTTTCTTT. Residues: CASSEGLGAFF.

This rearrangement joins TRBV7-8 to TRBJ2-7, with D maybe TRBD1 (5 bases). CDR3 length: 15 residues. Germline CDR1 is SGHVS and CDR2 is FQNEAQ. V gave up 3 bases and J gave up 3 bases, with 15 bases separating them. The CDR3 DNA follows: TGTGCCAGCAGCTTGACCAGGGTGGATGACTACGAGCAGTACTTC. This translates into CASSLTRVDDYEQYF.

The rearrangement joins TRBV4-1 to TRBJ2-5, with D uncertain. Germline lookup yields CDR1 MGHRA and CDR2 YSYEKL. V dropped 2 bases and J dropped 2 bases, with 12 bases sitting between them. The CDR3 runs 15 residues. The CDR3 DNA reads TGCGCCAGCAGCCAATATTTCAGAGGTCAAGAGACCCAGTACTTC. It codes for CASSQYFRGQETQYF.

In DNA, the CDR3 is TGTGCCAGCAGCTGGGGGGAGAATCAGCCCCAGCATTTT. It specifies CASSWGENQPQHF. The chain carries TRBV7-9 and TRBJ1-5; a possible D gene is TRBD1 (5 bases). The CDR3 has 13 amino acids. Per the germline V gene, CDR1 is SEHNR and CDR2 is FQNEAQ (reference sequence). V shed 4 bases and J shed 4 bases, with 8 bases lying between them.

V and J are TRBV18 and TRBJ1-4, with TRBD1 identical over 11 bases. The CDR3 is made up of 14 amino acids. V was clipped by 6 bases and J by 6 bases; unmatched bases: 3. Germline V gene lookup returns CDR1 KGHSH and CDR2 LQKENI. DNA of the CDR3: TGTGCCAGCTCGCCGGACAGGGGGCATGAAAAACTGTTTTTT. Translated: CASSPDRGHEKLFF.

V and J are TRBV7-9 and TRBJ2-1; 10 nucleotides agree with TRBD2. CDR1 is SEHNR, CDR2 FQNEAQ, per germline (reference sequence). The CDR3 totals 16 residues. V was pared by 5 bases and J by 1 base, with 5 bases of the junction left unmatched. As DNA, the CDR3 is TGTGCCAGCAGCGTCAGCGGGAGGGCTTCCTACAATGAGCAGTTCTTC. Its protein product is CASSVSGRASYNEQFF.

This rearrangement joins TRBV2 to TRBJ2-2; D not resolved. There are 15 residues in the CDR3. The V gene's germline CDR1 is SNHLY and CDR2 FYNNEI. V lost 6 bases and J 4 bases, leaving 15 bases between the germline ends. DNA of the CDR3: TGTGCCAGCAGCCCAATCCAGCTACCCACCGGGGAGCTGTTTTTT. The encoded protein is CASSPIQLPTGELFF.

Worth noting for this clone: Given a far larger clone just one base away, this is likely a sequencing read error. This chain connects TRBV28 to TRBJ2-7; tentatively, D is TRBD1 (5 bases). This CDR3 spans 12 amino acids. CDR1 is MDHEN, CDR2 SYDVKM, per germline. The ends were cut back, 1 base at V and 5 bases at J, with 6 bases in the middle. As DNA, the CDR3 is TGTGCCAGCAGTTTATTAGGGGACGAGCAGTACTTC. It specifies CASSLLGDEQYF.

This clone was observed at least ten times. V gene TRBV11-2 combines with J gene TRBJ2-1; 8 bases are a match to TRBD2. In germline, CDR1 is SGHAT, CDR2 FQNNGV. The V and J ends lost 0 bases and 8 bases, in that order; junction bases with no gene match: 12. This CDR3 spans 17 amino acids. CDR3 sequence (DNA): TGTGCCAGCAGCTTAGATTGGCGGGGAGGACTAGCCGATGAGCAGTTCTTC. Encoded protein: CASSLDWRGGLADEQFF.